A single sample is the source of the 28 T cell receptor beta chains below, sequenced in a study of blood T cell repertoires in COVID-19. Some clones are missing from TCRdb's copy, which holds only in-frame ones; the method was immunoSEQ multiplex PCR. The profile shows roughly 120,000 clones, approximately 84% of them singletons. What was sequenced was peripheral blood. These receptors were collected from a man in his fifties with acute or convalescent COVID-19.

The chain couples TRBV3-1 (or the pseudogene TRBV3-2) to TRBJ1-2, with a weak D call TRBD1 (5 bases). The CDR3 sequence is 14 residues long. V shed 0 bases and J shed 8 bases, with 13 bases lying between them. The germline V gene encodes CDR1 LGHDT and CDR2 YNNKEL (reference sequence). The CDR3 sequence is CASSQDRGWGGYTF. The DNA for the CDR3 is TGTGCCAGCAGCCAAGATCGGGGGTGGGGAGGCTACACCTTC.

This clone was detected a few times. The CDR3 nucleotides read TGCGCCAGCAGCCTACAGACAGGGGGAGGGGAGACCCAGTACTTC. Protein product: CASSLQTGGGETQYF. The chain uses TRBV4-1 and TRBJ2-5; TRBD1 matches 9 bases. CDR3 length: 15 residues. J gave up 5 bases and V 4 bases, and 8 bases lay outside the gene matches. Germline CDR1 MGHRA, CDR2 YSYEKL.

CDR3 nucleotide sequence: TGCAGTGCTAGTCGCAGGGATCATCAGCCCCAGCATTTT. This sequence encodes CSASRRDHQPQHF. The V call is TRBV20-1, the J call TRBJ1-5; possibly TRBD1 for D (5 bases). The length of the CDR3 is 13 residues. CDR1 and CDR2 (germline): DFQATT, SNEGSKA (reference sequence). V was pared by 3 bases and J by 5 bases, with 11 bases between.

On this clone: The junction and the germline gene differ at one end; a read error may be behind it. The CDR3 protein is CASSNPGTVRF. CDR3 DNA: TGTGCCAGCAGTAACCCGGGGACAGTCCGTTTC. The V and J genes are TRBV6-2 or TRBV6-3 and TRBJ2-7; 7 bases fit TRBD1. Germline CDR1 MNHEY, CDR2 SVGEGT. The CDR3 sequence is 11 residues long.

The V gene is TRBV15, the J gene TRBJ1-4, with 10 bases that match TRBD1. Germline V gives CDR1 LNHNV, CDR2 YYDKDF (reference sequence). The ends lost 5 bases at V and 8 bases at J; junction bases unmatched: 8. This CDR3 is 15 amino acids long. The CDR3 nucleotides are TGTGCCACCAGCCCAGGGGACAGGGGTGACGAAAAACTGTTTTTT. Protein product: CATSPGDRGDEKLFF.

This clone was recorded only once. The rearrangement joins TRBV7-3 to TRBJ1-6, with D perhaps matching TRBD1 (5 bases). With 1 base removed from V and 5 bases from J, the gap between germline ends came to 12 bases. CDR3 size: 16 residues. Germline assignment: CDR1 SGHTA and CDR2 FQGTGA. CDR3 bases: TGTGCCAGCAGCTTAATGGTGACAGCCAATAATTCACCCCTCCACTTT. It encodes CASSLMVTANNSPLHF.

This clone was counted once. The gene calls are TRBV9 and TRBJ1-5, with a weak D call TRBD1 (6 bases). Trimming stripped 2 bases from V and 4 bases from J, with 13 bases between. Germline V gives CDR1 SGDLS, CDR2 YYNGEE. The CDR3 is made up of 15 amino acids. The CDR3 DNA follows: TGTGCCAGCAGCGTTTCCTGGACAGATAATCAGCCCCAGCATTTT. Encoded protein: CASSVSWTDNQPQHF.

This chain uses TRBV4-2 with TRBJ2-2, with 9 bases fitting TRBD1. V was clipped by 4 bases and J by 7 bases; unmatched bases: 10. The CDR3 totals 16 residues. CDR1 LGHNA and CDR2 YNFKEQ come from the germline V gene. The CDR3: CASSLFPTGGGGELFF. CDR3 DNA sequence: TGTGCCAGCAGCCTATTTCCGACAGGGGGGGGCGGGGAGCTGTTTTTT.

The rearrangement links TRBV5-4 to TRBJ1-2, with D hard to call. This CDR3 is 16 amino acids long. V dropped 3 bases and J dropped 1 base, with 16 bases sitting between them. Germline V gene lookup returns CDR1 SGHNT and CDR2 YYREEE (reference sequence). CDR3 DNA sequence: TGTGCCAGCAGCTCGAGGACGGGGTACGATAACTATGGCTACACCTTC. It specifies CASSSRTGYDNYGYTF.

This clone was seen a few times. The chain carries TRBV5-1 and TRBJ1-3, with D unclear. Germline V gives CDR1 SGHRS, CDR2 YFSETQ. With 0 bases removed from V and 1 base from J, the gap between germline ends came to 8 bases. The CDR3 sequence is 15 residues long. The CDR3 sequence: CASSLAGRSGNTIYF. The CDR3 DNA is TGCGCCAGCAGCTTGGCTGGTCGGTCTGGAAACACCATATATTTT. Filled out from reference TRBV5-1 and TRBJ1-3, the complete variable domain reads KAGVTQTPRYLIKTRGQQVTLSCSPISGHRSVSWYQQTPGQGLQFLFEYFSETQRNKGNFPGRFSGRQFSNSRSEMNVSTLELGDSALYLCASSLAGRSGNTIYFGEGSWLTVV.

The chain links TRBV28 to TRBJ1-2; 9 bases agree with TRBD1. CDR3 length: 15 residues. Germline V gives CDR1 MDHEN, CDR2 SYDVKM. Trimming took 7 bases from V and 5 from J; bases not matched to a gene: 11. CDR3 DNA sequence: TGTGCCAGCAACATAGGGGGTGGACAGGGGTATGGCTACACCTTC. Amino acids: CASNIGGGQGYGYTF.

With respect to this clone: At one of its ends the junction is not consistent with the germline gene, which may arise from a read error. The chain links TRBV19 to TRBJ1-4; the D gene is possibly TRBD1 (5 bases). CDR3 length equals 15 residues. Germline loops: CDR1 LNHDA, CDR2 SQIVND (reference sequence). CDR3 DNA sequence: TGTGCCTGTAGGAATATTCTGGGGGGACGCGAAAAACTGTTTTTT. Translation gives CACRNILGGREKLFF.

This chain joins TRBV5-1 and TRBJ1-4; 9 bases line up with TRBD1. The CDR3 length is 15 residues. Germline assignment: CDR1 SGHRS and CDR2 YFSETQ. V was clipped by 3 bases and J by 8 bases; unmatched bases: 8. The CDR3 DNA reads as TGCGCCAGCAGCTGGGGGACAGGGTCGAACGAAAAACTGTTTTTT. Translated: CASSWGTGSNEKLFF.

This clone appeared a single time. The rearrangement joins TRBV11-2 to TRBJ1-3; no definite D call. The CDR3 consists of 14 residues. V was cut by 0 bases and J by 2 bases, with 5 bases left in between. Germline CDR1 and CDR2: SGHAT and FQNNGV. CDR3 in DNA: TGTGCCAGCAGCTTAGACCGGGCTGGAAACACCATATATTTT. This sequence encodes CASSLDRAGNTIYF.

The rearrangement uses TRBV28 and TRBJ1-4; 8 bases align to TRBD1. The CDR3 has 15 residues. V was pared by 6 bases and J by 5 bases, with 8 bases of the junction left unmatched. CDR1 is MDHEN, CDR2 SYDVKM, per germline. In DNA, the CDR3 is TGTGCCAGCAGCTTCCCTGGACAGGGAAATGAAAAACTGTTTTTT. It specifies CASSFPGQGNEKLFF.

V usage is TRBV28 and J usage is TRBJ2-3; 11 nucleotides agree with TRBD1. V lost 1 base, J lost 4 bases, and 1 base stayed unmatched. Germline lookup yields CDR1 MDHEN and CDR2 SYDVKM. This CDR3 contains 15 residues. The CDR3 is CASSLSGQGADTQYF. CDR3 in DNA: TGTGCCAGCAGTTTATCGGGACAGGGGGCAGATACGCAGTATTTT.

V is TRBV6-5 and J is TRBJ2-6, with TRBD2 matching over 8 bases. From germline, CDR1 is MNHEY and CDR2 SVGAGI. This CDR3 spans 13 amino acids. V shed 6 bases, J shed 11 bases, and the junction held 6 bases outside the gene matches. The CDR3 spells CASSPGGEDVLTF. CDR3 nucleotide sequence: TGTGCCAGCAGCCCGGGAGGGGAGGACGTCCTGACTTTC.

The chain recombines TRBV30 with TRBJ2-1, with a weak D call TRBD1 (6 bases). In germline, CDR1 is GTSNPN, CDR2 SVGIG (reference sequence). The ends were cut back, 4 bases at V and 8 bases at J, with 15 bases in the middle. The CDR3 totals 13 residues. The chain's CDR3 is CAWKSPGQHEQFF. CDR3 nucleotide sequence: TGTGCCTGGAAATCCCCGGGACAACATGAGCAGTTCTTC.

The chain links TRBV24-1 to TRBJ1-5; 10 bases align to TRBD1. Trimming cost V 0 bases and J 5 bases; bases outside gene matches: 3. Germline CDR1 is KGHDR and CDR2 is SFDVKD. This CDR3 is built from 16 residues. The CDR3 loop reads CATSDLGTGVDQPQHF. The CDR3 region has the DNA TGTGCCACCAGTGATTTGGGGACAGGGGTGGATCAGCCCCAGCATTTT.

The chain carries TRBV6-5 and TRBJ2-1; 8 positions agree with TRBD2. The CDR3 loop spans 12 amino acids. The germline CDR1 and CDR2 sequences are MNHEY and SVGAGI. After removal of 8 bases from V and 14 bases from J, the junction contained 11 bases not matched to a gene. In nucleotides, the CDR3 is TGTGCCAGCTCCCCCTCGAGCGGGGGAGAGTTCTTC. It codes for CASSPSSGGEFF.

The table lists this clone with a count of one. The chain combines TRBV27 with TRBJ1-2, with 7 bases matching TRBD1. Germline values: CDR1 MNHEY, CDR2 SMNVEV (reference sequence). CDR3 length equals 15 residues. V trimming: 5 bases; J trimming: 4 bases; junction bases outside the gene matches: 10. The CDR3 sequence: CASSPGGYASYGYTF. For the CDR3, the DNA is TGTGCCAGCAGTCCAGGGGGATATGCGAGCTATGGCTACACCTTC.

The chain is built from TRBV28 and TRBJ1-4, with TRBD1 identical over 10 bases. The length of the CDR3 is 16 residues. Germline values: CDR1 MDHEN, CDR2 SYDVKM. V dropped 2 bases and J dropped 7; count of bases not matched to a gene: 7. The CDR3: CASSLLLGQGSEKLFF. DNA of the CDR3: TGTGCCAGCAGTTTACTATTGGGACAGGGGAGTGAAAAACTGTTTTTT.

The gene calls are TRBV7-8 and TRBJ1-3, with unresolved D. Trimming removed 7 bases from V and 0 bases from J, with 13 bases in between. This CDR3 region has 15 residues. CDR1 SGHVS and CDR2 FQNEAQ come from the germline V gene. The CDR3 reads CASISTLSSGNTIYF. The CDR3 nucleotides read TGTGCCAGCATCTCTACGTTAAGCTCTGGAAACACCATATATTTT.

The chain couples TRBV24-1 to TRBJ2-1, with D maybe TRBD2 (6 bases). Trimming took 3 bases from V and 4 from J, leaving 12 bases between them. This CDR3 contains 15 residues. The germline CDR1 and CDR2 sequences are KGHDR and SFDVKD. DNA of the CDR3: TGTGCCACCAGTGATGCGGGACTTCTATACAATGAGCAGTTCTTC. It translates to CATSDAGLLYNEQFF.

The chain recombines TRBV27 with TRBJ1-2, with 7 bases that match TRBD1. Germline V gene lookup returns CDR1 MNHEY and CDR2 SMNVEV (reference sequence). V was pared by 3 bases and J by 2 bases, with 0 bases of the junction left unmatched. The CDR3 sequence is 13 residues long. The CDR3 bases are TGTGCCAGCAGTTTCAGGGGGAACTATGGCTACACCTTC. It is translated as CASSFRGNYGYTF.

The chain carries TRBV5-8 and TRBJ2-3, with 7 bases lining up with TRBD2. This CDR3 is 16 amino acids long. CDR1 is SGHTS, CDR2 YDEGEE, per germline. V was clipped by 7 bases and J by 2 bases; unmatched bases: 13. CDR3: CASARRGVYNTDTQYF. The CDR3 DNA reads TGTGCCAGCGCCCGACGGGGGGTCTATAACACAGATACGCAGTATTTT.

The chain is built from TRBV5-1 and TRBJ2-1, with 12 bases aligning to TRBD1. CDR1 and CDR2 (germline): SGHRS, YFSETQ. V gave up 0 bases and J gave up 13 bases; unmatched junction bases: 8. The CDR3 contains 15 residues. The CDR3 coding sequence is TGCGCCAGCAGCTTGGAAGGGGACAGGGGGCAACTTCAGTTCTTC. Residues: CASSLEGDRGQLQFF. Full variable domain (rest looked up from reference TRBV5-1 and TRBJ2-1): KAGVTQTPRYLIKTRGQQVTLSCSPISGHRSVSWYQQTPGQGLQFLFEYFSETQRNKGNFPGRFSGRQFSNSRSEMNVSTLELGDSALYLCASSLEGDRGQLQFFGPGTRLTVL.

Here the CDR3 reads CSASVPGGAGYTF. CDR3 sequence (DNA): TGCAGTGCTAGTGTCCCAGGGGGTGCTGGCTACACCTTC. The V call is TRBV20-1, the J call TRBJ1-2, with TRBD1 matching over 7 bases. There are 13 residues in the CDR3. V lost 3 bases, J lost 7 bases, and 8 bases stayed unmatched. CDR1 DFQATT and CDR2 SNEGSKA come from the germline V gene (reference sequence).